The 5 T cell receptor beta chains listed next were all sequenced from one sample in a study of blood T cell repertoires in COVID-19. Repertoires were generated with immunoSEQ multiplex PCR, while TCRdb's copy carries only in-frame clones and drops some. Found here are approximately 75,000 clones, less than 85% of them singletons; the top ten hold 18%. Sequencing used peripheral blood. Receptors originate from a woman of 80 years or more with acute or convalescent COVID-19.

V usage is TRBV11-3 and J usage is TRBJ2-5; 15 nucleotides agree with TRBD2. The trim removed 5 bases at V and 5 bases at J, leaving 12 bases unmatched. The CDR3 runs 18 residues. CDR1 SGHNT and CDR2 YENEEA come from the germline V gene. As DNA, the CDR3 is TGTGCCAGCAGCCTAGCCGGGACTAGCGGGGGGAAGGGGGAGACCCAGTACTTC. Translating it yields CASSLAGTSGGKGETQYF.

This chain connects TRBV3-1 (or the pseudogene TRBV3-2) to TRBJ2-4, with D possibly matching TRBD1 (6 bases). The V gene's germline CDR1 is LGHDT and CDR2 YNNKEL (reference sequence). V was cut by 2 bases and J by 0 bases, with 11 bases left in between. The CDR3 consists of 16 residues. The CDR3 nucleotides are TGTGCCAGCAGCCAAACAGGGATAAGAGCCAAAAACATTCAGTACTTC. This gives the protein CASSQTGIRAKNIQYF.

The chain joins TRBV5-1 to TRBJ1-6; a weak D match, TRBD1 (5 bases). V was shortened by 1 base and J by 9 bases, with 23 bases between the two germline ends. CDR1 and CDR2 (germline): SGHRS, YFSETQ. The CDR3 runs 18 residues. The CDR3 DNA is TGCGCCAGCAGCTTGAGCGGGGCAGTATCGGTTCGAGGTTCACCCCTCCACTTT. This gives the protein CASSLSGAVSVRGSPLHF.

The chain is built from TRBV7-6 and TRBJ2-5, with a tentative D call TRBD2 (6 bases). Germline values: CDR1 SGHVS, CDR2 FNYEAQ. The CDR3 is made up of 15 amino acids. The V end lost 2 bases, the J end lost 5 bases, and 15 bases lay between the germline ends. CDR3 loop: CASSLRLAEGETQYF. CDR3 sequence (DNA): TGTGCCAGCAGCTTACGCCTTGCGGAGGGGGAGACCCAGTACTTC.

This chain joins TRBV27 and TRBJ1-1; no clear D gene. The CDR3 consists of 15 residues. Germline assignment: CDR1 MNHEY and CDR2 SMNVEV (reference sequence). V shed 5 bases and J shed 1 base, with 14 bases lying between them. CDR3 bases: TGTGCCAGCAGTCCACCCCAGGCAGCGAACACTGAAGCTTTCTTT. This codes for CASSPPQAANTEAFF.